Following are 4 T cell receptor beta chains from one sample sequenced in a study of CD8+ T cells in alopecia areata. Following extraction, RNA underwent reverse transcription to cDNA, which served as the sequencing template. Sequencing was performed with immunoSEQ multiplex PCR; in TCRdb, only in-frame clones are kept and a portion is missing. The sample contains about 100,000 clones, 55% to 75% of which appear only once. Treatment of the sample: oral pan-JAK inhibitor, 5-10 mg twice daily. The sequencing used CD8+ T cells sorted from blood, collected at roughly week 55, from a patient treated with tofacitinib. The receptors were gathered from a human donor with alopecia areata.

This chain's CDR3 is CSVVRQGAKNYGYTF. The CDR3 DNA is TGCAGCGTTGTAAGGCAGGGGGCAAAAAACTATGGCTACACCTTC. This sequence joins TRBV29-1 and TRBJ1-2; 8 bases map to TRBD1. The CDR3 extends over 15 amino acids. Germline assignment: CDR1 SQVTM and CDR2 ANQGSEA. V was pared by 4 bases and J by 2 bases, with 9 bases of the junction left unmatched.

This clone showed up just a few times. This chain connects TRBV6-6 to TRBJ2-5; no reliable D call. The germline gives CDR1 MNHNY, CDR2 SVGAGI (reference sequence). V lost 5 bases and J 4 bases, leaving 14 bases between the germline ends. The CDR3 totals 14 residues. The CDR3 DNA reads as TGTGCCAGCAGTGACCAAGATGCTAGAGAGACCCAGTACTTC. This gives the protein CASSDQDARETQYF.

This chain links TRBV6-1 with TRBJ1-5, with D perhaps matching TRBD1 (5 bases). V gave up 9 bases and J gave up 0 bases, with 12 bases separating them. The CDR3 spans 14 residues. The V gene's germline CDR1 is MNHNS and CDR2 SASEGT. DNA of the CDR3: TGTGCCAGTAAGAACAGGAATAGCAATCAGCCCCAGCATTTT. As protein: CASKNRNSNQPQHF.

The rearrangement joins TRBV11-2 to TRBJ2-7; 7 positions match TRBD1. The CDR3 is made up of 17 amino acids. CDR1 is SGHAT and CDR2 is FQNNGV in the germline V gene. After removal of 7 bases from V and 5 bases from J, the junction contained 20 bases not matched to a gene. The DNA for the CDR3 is TGTGCCAGCAACTTTTTCCTCGCACAGGGGAAATGGGACGAGCAGTACTTC. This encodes CASNFFLAQGKWDEQYF.